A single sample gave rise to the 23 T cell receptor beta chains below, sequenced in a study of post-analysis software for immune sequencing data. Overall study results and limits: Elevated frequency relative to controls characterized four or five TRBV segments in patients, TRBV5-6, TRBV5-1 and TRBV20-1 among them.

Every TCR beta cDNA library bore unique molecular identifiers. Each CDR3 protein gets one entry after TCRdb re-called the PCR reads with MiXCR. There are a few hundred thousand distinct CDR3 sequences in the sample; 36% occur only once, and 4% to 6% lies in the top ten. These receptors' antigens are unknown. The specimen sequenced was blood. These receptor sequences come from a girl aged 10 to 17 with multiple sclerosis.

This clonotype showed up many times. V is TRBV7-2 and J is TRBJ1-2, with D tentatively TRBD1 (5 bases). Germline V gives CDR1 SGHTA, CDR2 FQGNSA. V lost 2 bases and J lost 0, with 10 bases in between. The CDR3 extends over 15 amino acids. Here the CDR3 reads CASSLQTVSNYGYTF. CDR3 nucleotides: TGTGCCAGCAGCTTACAGACAGTCTCTAACTATGGCTACACCTTC.

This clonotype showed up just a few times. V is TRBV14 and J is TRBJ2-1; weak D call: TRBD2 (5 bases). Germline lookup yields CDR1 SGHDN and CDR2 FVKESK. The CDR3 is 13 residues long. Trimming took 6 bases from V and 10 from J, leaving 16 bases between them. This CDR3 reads CASSITEGAEQFF. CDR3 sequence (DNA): TGTGCCAGCAGTATAACCGAGGGAGCCGAGCAGTTCTTC.

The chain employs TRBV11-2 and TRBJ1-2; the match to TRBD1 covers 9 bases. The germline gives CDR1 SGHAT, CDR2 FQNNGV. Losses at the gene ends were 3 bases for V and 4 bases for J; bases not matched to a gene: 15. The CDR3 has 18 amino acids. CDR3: CASSFDRDRARRIYGYTF. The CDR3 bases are TGTGCCAGCAGCTTTGACCGGGACAGGGCCCGTCGAATCTATGGCTACACCTTC.

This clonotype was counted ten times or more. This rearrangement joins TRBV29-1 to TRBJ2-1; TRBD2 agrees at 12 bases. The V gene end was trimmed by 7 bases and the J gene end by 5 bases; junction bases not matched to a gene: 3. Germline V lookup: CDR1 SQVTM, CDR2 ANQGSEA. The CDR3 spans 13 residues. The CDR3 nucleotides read TGCAGCGCTAGCGGGAGGGGCCACAATGAGCAGTTCTTC. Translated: CSASGRGHNEQFF.

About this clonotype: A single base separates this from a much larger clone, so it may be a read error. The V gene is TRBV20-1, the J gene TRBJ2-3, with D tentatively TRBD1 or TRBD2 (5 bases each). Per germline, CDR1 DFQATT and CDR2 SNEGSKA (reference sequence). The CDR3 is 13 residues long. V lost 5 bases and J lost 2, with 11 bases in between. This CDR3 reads CSACRDATDTQYF. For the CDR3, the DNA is TGCAGTGCTTGCCGGGACGCCACAGATACGCAGTATTTT.

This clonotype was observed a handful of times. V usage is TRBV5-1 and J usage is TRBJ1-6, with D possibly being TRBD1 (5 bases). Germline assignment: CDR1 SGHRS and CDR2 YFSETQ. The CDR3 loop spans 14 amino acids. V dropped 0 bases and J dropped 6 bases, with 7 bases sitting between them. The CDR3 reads CASSLGQINSPLHF. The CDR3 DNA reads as TGCGCCAGCAGCTTGGGACAGATTAATTCACCCCTCCACTTT.

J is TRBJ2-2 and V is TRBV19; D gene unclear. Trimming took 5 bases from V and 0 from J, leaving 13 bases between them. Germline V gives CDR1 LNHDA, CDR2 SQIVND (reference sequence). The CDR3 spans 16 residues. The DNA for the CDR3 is TGTGCCAGTAGTCGGCCCCGGGCCTCGAACACCGGGGAGCTGTTTTTT. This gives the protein CASSRPRASNTGELFF.

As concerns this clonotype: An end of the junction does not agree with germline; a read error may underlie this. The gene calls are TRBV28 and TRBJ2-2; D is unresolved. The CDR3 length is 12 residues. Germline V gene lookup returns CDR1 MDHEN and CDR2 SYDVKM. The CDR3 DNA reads TGTGCCGGCAGTCCCTTGCTAGGGGAGCTGTTTTTT. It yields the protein CAGSPLLGELFF. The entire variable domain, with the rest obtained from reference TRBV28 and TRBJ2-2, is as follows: DVKVTQSSRYLVKRTGEKVFLECVQDMDHENMFWYRQDPGLGLRLIYFSYDVKMKEKGDIPEGYSVSREKKERFSLILESASTNQTSMYLCAGSPLLGELFFGEGSRLTVL.

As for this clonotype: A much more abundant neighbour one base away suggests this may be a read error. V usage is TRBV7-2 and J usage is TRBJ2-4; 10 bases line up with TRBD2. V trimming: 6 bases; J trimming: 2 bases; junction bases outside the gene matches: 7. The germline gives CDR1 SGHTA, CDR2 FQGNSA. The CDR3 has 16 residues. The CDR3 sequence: CASSPVAGGSKNIQYF. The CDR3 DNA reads TGTGCCAGCAGTCCAGTAGCGGGAGGCTCCAAAAACATTCAGTACTTC.

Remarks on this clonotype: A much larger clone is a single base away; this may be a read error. CDR3 region: CASSLGNVGSHEQYF. The CDR3 bases are TGTGCCAGCAGCTTAGGGAATGTCGGATCCCACGAGCAGTACTTC. The V call is TRBV7-9, the J call TRBJ2-5; D remains unclear. With the DNA end fitting TRBJ2-7 better, the J assignment may be wrong. The CDR3 is 15 residues long. Germline V lookup: CDR1 SEHNR, CDR2 FQNEAQ (reference sequence).

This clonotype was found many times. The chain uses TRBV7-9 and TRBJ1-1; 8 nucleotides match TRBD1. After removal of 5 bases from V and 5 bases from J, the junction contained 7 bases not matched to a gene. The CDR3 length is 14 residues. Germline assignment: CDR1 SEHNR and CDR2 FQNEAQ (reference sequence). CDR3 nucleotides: TGTGCCAGCAGCGGCAGGGGGCTCGGGACTGAAGCTTTCTTT. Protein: CASSGRGLGTEAFF.

The CDR3 here is CASSQEDRGGPEAFF. The CDR3 region has the DNA TGTGCCAGCAGCCAGGAGGACAGGGGGGGACCTGAAGCTTTCTTT. V gene TRBV4-2 combines with J gene TRBJ1-1; 10 bases map to TRBD1. The V and J ends lost 3 bases and 6 bases, in that order; junction bases with no gene match: 7. Germline values: CDR1 LGHNA, CDR2 YNFKEQ. CDR3 length: 15 amino acids.

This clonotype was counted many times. The CDR3 region has the DNA TGCGCCAGCCAAGGCCCAGCTAACTATGGCTACACCTTC. Residues: CASQGPANYGYTF. The J gene is TRBJ1-2, the V gene TRBV4-1; D is unclear. Trimming took 8 bases from V and 0 from J, leaving 10 bases between them. CDR1 and CDR2 (germline): MGHRA, YSYEKL. This CDR3 has 13 amino acids.

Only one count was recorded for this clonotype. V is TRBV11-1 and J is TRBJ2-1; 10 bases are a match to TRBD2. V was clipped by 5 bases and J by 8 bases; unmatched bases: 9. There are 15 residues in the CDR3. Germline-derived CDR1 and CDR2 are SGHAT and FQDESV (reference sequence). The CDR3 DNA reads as TGTGCCAGCAGCCTCCCTAGCGGGGGAAACGATGAGCAGTTCTTC. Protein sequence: CASSLPSGGNDEQFF.

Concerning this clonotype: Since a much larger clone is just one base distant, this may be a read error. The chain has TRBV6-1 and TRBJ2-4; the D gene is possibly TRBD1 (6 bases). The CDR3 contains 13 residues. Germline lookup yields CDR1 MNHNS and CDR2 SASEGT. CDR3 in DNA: TGTACCACCAGGGGTCTATCCGGAAACATTCAGTACTTC. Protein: CTTRGLSGNIQYF.

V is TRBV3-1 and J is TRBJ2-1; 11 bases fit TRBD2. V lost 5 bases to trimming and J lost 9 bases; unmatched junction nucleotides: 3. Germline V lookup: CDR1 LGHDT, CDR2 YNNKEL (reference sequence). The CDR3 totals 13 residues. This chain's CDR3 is CASSFSGGVEQFF. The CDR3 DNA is TGTGCCAGCAGCTTTAGCGGGGGGGTTGAGCAGTTCTTC.

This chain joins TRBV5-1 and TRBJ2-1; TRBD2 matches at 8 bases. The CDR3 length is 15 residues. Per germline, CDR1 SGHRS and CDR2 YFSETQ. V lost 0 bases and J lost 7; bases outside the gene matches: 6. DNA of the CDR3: TGCGCCAGCAGCTTGGGCGGGAGGTGGGAAAATGAGCAGTTCTTC. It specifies CASSLGGRWENEQFF.

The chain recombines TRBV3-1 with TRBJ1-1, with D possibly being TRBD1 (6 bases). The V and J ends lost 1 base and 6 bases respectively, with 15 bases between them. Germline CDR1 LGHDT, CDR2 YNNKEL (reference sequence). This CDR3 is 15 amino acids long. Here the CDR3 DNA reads TGTGCCAGCAGCCAAGCGGCGCAGGGGCGGGCTGAAGCTTTCTTT. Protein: CASSQAAQGRAEAFF.

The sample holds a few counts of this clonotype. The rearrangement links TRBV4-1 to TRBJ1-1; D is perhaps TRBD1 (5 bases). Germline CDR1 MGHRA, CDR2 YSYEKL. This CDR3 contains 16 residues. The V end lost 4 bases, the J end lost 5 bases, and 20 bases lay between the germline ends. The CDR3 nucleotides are TGCGCCAGCAGCCGGACTGGGACCGCCGGGGTGACTGAAGCTTTCTTT. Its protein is CASSRTGTAGVTEAFF.

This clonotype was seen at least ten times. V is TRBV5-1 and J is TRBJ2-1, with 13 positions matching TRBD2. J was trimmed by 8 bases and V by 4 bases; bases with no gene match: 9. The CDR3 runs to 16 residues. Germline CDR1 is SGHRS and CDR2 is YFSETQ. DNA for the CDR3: TGCGCCAGCAGCGTATCGACTAGCGGGAGGTCCGATGAGCAGTTCTTC. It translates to CASSVSTSGRSDEQFF.

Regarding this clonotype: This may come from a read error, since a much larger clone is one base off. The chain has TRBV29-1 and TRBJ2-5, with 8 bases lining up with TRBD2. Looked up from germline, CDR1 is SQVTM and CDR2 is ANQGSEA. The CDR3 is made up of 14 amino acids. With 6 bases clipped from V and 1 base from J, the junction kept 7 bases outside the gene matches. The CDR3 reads CSVRGLVIQETQYF. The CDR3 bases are TGCAGCGTCCGGGGACTAGTGATCCAAGAGACCCAGTACTTC.

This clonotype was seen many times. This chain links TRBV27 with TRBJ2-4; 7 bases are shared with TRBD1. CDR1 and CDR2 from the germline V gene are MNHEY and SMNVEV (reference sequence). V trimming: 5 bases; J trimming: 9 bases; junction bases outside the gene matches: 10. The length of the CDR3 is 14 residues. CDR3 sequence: CASSRVGQDRIQYF. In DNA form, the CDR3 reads TGTGCCAGCAGTCGAGTCGGACAGGATCGCATTCAGTACTTC.

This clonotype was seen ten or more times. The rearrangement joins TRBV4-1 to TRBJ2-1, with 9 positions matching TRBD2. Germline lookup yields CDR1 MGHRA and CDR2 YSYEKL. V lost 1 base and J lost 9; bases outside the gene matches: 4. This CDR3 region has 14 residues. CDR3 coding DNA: TGCGCCAGCAGCCAAGGCCTAGCGGGGAGTGAGCAGTTCTTC. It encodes CASSQGLAGSEQFF.